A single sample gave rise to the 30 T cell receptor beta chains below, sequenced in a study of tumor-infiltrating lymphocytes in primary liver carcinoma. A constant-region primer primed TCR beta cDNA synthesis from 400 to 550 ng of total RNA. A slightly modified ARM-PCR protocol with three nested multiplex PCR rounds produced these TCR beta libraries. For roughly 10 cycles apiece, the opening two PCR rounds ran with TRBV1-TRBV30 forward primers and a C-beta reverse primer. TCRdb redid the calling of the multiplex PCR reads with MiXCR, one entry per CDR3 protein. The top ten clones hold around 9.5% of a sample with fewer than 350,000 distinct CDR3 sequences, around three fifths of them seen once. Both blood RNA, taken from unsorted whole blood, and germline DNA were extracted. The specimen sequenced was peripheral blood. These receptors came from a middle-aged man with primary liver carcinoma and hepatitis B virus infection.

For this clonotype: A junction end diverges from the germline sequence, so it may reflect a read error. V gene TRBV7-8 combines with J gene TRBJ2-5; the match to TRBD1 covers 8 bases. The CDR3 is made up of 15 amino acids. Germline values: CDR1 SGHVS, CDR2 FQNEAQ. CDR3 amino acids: CASGLVGTGQETHYF. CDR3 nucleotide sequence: TGTGCCAGCGGCTTAGTAGGGACAGGACAAGAGACCCATTACTTC. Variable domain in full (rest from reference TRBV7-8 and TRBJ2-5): GAGVSQSPRYKVAKRGQDVALRCDPISGHVSLFWYQQALGQGPEFLTYFQNEAQLDKSGLPSDRFFAERPEGSVSTLKIQRTQQEDSAVYLCASGLVGTGQETHYFGPGTRLLVL.

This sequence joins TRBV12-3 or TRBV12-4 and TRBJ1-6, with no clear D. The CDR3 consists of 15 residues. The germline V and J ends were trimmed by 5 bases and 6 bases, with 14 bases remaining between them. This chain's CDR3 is CASSPWTAGNSPLHF. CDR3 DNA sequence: TGTGCCAGCAGTCCCTGGACGGCCGGTAATTCACCCCTCCACTTT.

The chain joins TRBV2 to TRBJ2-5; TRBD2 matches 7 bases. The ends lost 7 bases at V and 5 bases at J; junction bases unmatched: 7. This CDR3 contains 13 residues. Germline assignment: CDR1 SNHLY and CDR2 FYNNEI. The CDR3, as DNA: TGTGCCAGCAAAGGGAGGGTAGGCGAGACCCAGTACTTC. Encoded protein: CASKGRVGETQYF.

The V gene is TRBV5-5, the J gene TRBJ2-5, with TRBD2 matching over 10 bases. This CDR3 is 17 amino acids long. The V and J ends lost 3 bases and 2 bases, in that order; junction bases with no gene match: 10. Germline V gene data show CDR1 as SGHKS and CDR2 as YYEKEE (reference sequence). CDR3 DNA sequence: TGTGCCAGCAGCTGGGGGTGGACTAGCGGCTTTCAAGAGACCCAGTACTTC. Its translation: CASSWGWTSGFQETQYF.

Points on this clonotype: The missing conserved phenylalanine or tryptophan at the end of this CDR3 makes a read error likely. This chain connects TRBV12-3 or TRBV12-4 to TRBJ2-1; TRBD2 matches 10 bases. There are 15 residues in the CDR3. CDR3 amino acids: CASSLQAGGPHEQFI. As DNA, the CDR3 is TGTGCCAGTAGTTTACAAGCGGGAGGGCCCCATGAGCAGTTCATC.

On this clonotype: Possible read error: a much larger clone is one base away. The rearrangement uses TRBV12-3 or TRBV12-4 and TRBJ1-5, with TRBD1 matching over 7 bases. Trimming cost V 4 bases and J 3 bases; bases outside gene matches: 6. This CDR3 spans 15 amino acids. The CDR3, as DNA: TGTGCCAGCAGTTCAAAGACAGGGTACAATCAGCCCCAGCATTTT. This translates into CASSSKTGYNQPQHF.

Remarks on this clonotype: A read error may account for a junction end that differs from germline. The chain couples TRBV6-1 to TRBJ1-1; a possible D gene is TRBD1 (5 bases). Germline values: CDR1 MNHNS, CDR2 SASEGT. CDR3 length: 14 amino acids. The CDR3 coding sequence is TGTGTCAGCAGTAAGGGGCAGATGAACACTGAAGCTTTCTTT. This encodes CVSSKGQMNTEAFF.

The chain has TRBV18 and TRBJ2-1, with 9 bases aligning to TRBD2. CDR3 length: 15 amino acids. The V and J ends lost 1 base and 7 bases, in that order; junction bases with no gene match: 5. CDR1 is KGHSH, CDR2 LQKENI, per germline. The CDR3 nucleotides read TGTGCCAGCTCACCACAGAGCGGGAGGACGAATGAGCAGTTCTTC. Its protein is CASSPQSGRTNEQFF.

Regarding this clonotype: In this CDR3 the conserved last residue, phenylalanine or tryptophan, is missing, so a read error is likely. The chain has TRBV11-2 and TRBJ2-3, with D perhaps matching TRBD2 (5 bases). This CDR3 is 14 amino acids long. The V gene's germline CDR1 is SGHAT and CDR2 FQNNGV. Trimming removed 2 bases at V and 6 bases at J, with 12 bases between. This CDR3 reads CASSLRTRLDTQYS. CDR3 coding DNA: TGTGCCAGCAGCTTACGCACTAGGCTCGATACGCAGTATTCT.

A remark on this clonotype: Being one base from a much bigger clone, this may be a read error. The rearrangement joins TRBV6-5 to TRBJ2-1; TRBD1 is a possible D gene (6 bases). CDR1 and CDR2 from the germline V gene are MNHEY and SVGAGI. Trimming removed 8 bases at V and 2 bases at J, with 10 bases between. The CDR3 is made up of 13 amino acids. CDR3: CASGPGAYNEQFF. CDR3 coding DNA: TGTGCCAGCGGCCCAGGGGCCTACAATGAGCAGTTCTTC.

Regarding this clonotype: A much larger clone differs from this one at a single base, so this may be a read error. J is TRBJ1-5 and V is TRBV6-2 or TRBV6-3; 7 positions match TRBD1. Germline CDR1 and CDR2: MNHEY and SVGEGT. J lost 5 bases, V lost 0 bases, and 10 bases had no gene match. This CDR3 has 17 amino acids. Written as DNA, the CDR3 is TGTGCCAGCAGTTACTCGAAGGTAGGGGGCGCGGATCAGCCCCAGCATTTT. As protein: CASSYSKVGGADQPQHF.

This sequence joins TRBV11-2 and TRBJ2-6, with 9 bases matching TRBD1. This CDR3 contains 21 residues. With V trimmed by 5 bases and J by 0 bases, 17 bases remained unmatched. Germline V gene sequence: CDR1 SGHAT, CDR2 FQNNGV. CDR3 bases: TGTGCCAGCAGCATTGGGGGAGACAGGGGGATTTCCCTCTCTGGGGCCAACGTCCTGACTTTC. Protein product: CASSIGGDRGISLSGANVLTF.

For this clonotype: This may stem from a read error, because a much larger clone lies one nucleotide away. CDR3 amino acids: CASRDRSSDTEAFF. CDR3 sequence (DNA): TGTGCCAGCAGAGACCGCTCTTCAGACACTGAAGCTTTCTTT. The genes are TRBV6-1 and TRBJ1-1; D unclear. The germline gives CDR1 MNHNS, CDR2 SASEGT. There are 14 residues in the CDR3. The V end lost 6 bases, the J end lost 3 bases, and 14 bases lay between the germline ends.

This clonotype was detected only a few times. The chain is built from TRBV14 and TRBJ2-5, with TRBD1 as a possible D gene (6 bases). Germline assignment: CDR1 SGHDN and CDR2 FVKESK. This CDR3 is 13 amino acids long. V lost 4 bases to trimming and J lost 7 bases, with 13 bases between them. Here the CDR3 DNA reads TGTGCCAGCAGCCCACAGGGTAGGGCGACCCAGTACTTC. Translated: CASSPQGRATQYF. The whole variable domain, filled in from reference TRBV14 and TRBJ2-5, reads EAGVTQFPSHSVIEKGQTVTLRCDPISGHDNLYWYRRVMGKEIKFLLHFVKESKQDESGMPNNRFLAERTGGTYSTLKVQPAELEDSGVYFCASSPQGRATQYFGPGTRLLVL.

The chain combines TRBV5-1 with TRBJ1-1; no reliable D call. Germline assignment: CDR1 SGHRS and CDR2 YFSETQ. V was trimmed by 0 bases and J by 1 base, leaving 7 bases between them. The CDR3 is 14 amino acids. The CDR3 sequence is CASSLGRQNTEAFF. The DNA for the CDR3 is TGCGCCAGCAGCTTGGGACGGCAGAACACTGAAGCTTTCTTT.

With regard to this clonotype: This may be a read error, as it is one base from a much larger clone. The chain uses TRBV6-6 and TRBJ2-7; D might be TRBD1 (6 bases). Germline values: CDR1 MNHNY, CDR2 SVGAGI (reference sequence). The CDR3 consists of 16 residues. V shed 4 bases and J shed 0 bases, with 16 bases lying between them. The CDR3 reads CASSFDRPISSYEQYF. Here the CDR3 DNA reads TGTGCCAGCAGTTTCGACAGGCCAATAAGCTCCTACGAGCAGTACTTC.

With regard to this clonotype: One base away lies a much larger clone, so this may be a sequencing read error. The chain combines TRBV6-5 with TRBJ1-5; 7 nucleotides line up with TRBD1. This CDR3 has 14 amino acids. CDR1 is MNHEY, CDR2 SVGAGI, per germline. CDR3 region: CASSYRDSNHPQHF. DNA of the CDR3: TGTGCCAGCAGTTACCGGGACAGCAATCACCCCCAGCATTTT.

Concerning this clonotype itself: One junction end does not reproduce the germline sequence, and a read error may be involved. In DNA, the CDR3 is TGCAGCACCCAAACATGGTGGGCTACAAATGAGCGGTTCTTC. It yields the protein CSTQTWWATNERFF. V gene TRBV29-1 combines with J gene TRBJ2-1; no definite D call. CDR3 length equals 14 residues. Per the germline V gene, CDR1 is SQVTM and CDR2 is ANQGSEA.

CDR3 loop: CASSQDTSGSYGGKNIQYF. The DNA for the CDR3 is TGCGCCAGCAGCCAAGATACCTCAGGGAGTTATGGGGGCAAAAACATTCAGTACTTC. The chain employs TRBV4-1 and TRBJ2-4; D is perhaps TRBD1 or TRBD2 (5 bases each). The CDR3 extends over 19 amino acids. V was shortened by 0 bases and J by 3 bases, with 21 bases between the two germline ends. Germline V gene sequence: CDR1 MGHRA, CDR2 YSYEKL.

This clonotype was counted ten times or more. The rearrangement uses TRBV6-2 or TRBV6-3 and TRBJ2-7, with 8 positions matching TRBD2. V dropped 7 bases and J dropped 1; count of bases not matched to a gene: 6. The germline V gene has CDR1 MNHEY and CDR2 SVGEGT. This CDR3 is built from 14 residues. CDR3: CASTRSGSSYEQYF. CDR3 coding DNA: TGTGCCAGCACCCGAAGCGGGAGTTCCTACGAGCAGTACTTC.

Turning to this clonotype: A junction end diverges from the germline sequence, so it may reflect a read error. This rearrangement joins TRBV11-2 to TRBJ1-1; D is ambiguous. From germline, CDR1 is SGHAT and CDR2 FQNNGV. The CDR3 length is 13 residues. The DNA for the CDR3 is TGTGCCAGCAGCCCTCAGAGAAACATTGAAGCTTTCTTT. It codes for CASSPQRNIEAFF.

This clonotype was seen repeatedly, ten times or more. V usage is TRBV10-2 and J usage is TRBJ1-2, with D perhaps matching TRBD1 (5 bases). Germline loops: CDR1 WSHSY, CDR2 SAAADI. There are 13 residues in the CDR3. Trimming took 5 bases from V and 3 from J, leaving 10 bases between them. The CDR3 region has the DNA TGCGCCAGCAGTCGAGGGGCGGACTATGGCTACACCTTC. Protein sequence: CASSRGADYGYTF.

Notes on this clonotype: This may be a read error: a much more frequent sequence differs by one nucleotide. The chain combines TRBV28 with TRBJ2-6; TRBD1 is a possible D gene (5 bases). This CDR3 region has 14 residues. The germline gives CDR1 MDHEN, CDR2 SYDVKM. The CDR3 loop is CASSSPAGANVQTF. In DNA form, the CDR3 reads TGTGCCAGCAGCTCCCCCGCTGGGGCCAACGTCCAGACTTTC.

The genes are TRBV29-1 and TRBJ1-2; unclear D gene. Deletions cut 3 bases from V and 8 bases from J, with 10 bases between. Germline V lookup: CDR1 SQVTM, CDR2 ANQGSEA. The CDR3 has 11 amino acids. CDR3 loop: CSVDQAIGYTF. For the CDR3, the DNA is TGCAGCGTTGACCAGGCGATCGGCTACACCTTC.

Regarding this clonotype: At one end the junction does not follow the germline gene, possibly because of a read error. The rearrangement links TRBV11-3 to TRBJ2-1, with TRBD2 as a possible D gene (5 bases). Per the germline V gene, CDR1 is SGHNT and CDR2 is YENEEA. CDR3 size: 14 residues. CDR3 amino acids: CTSCPGFEGNEQFF. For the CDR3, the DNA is TGTACCAGCTGCCCTGGGTTTGAGGGCAATGAGCAGTTCTTC.

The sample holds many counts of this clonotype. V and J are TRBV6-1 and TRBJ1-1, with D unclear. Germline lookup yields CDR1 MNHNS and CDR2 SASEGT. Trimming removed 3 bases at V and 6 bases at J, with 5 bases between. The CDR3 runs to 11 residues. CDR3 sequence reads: CASSEASEAFF. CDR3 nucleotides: TGTGCCAGCAGTGAGGCTTCTGAAGCTTTCTTT.

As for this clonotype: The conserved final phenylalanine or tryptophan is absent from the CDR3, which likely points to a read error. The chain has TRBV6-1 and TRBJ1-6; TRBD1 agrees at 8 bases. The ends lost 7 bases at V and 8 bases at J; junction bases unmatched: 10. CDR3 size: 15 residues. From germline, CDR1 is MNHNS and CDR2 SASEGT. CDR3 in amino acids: CASTGGTGGDSPLHL. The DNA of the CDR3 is TGTGCCAGCACTGGGGGGACAGGAGGAGATTCACCCCTCCACTTA.

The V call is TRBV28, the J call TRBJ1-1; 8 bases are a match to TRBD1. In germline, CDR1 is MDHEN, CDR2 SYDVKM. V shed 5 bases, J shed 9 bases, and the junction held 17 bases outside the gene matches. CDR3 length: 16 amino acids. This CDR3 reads CASSTDRAWLSEKAFF. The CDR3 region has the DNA TGTGCCAGCAGTACGGACAGGGCTTGGCTGTCTGAAAAAGCTTTCTTT.

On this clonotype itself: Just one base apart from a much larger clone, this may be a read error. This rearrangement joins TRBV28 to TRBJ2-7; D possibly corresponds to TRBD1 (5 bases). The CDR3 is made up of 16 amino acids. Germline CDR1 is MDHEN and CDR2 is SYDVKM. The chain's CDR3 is CASSLSMGQSSYDQYF. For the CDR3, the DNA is TGTGCCAGCAGTTTGTCAATGGGGCAGAGCTCCTACGATCAGTACTTC.

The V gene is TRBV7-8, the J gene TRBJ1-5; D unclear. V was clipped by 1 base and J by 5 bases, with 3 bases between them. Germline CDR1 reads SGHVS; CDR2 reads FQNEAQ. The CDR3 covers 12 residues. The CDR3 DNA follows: TGTGCCAGCAGCTTAGAGGATCAGCCCCAGCATTTT. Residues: CASSLEDQPQHF.